The present T cell receptor beta chain was sequenced within a study of blood T cell repertoires in COVID-19. Study at large: T cells, B-cell-depleted T cells, or PBMCs provided the cDNA or gDNA that served as material.

V lost 3 bases, J lost 3 bases, and 15 bases lay in between. CDR1 and CDR2 from the germline V gene are LGHDT and YNNKEL (reference sequence). The CDR3 runs to 16 residues. In the authors' methods: Nucleated cell number was recorded as an estimate derived from reference gene primer amplification. Only in-frame clones appear in the TCRdb table, and some are missing; sequencing was by immunoSEQ multiplex PCR. The V and J calls and clone size come from that table; D and trimming were worked out from the DNA. The profile covers about 43,000 clones, with over 80% appearing a single time and approximately 5% taken by the ten largest.

The material sequenced was peripheral blood. The receptor was derived from a human donor in a cohort sampled during active COVID-19. V usage is TRBV3-1 (or the pseudogene TRBV3-2) and J usage is TRBJ2-1, with D perhaps matching TRBD2 (6 bases). CDR3 in DNA: TGTGCCAGCAGCCAGGCGGGGAACCTCGTCTACAATGAGCAGTTCTTC. This sequence encodes CASSQAGNLVYNEQFF.